This TCR beta chain stems from a study of persistence of HIV-infected CD4 T cells. Turning to the study itself: Donors were ART-treated; their CMV- and Gag-responding CD4+ T cells were isolated. Suppressive ART had lasted a median of approximately 8 years.

From germline, CDR1 is KGHSH and CDR2 LQKENI. Trimming removed 6 bases at V and 3 bases at J, with 17 bases between. The CDR3 contains 16 residues. The libraries were made with immunoSEQ version 4 in survey mode. TCRdb's table, derived via immunoSEQ multiplex PCR, lists solely in-frame clones and lacks some. The data hold about 48,000 clones, with more than 60% observed a single time. Stimulation used 7.5 to 10 ug/mL lysate from CMV-infected fibroblasts. Sorted nonresponding memory CD4+ T cells were CD40L-negative, CD69-negative, CD45RO-high. Notes on this clone: Its target is unknown.

This material consisted of CD4+ T cells sorted from PBMCs after approximately 19-hour stimulation, taken from a patient who received antiretroviral therapy. The chain joins TRBV18 to TRBJ2-2, with D maybe TRBD1 (6 bases). This TCR came from an adult man with HIV who was CMV-seropositive. The CDR3 DNA reads TGTGCCAGCTCGAACGGGCAGGGGCGATACACCGGGGAGCTGTTTTTT. Encoded protein: CASSNGQGRYTGELFF.